This TCR beta chain was documented in a study of CD8+CD57+ T cells in acquired aplastic anemia. Whole-study context: DNA from sorted CD4+ and CD8+ cells averaged around 3 ug.

Overall study results and limits: Some 31 CD8+ CDR3 sequences were shared between patients and controls.

This clonotype was observed at least ten times. Its target is unknown. CDR3 and TCR beta VDJ profiling relied on a genomic DNA template. In TCRdb, the reads were re-called with MiXCR into one record per CDR3 protein. The table lists 74,000 or so distinct CDR3 sequences, under 65% of them singletons, with around 8.3% in the top ten. V gave up 0 bases and J gave up 0 bases; unmatched junction bases: 2. The CDR3 spans 17 residues. The germline CDR1 and CDR2 sequences are PRHDT and FYEKMQ (reference sequence). V gene TRBV13 combines with J gene TRBJ2-6; 7 nucleotides match TRBD2. Material: sorted CD4+, CD8+, or CD8+CD57+ T cells (not recorded which) from PBMCs. This receptor was taken from a human donor in good health, serving as a control. CDR3 residues: CASSLGRGYSGANVLTF. CDR3 coding DNA: TGTGCCAGCAGCTTAGGGCGGGGGTACTCTGGGGCCAACGTCCTGACTTTC. Variable domain in full (rest from reference TRBV13 and TRBJ2-6): AAGVIQSPRHLIKEKRETATLKCYPIPRHDTVYWYQQGPGQDPQFLISFYEKMQSDKGSIPDRFSAQQFSDYHSELNMSSLELGDSALYFCASSLGRGYSGANVLTFGAGSRLTVL.